This T cell receptor (beta chain) emerged from a study of cytomegalovirus exposure and HLA in healthy donors. PCR amplification relied on 60 Vbeta primers (plus 13 Jbeta primers). The protocol was immunoSEQ multiplex PCR, while the TCRdb copy is restricted to in-frame clones and leaves out a portion. The table records around 100,000 clones, 79% of them present only once. Notes on this clone: Its target is unknown.

The study's findings and limits: In a later analysis, V- and J-gene trimming of beta chains associated with a DCLRE1C missense variant, replicated independently.

Germline lookup yields CDR1 SQVTM and CDR2 ANQGSEA. This CDR3 region has 12 residues. Between the trimmed V and J ends, which lost 1 base and 5 bases, there was a span of 7 bases. V gene TRBV29-1 combines with J gene TRBJ2-3; no firm D call. Sequenced material: PBMCs. This sequence originates from a female donor in good health and CMV-seropositive. CDR3 DNA: TGCAGCGTTGAAGTTTCAGGAGATACGCAGTATTTT. Protein: CSVEVSGDTQYF.